The rows below give T cell receptor beta chains drawn from one sample of a study of T cells in Graves' hyperthyroidism and ophthalmopathy. TCRdb re-called the multiplex PCR reads with MiXCR, one entry per CDR3 protein. Here the sample spans about 600,000 distinct CDR3 sequences, more than 15% being singletons. Sequencing was performed on blood. Every receptor here comes from a woman aged 40-49 years with Graves' ophthalmopathy. The CDR3 runs from the conserved cysteine through the conserved F or W. A D gene is named only where the DNA matches it firmly. Clone size is not always given. Where it is, it says once, few, many or a class for expanded clones.

>TRBJ2-1|many|NA|TRBV6-2/TRBV6-3|15
TGTGCCAGCAGTGAGAAGGGAGGGGGGTCCGATGAGCAGTTCTTC
CASSEKGGGSDEQFF
>TRBJ1-2|many|NA|TRBV20-1|14
TGCAGTGCTAGCCAGGACTCCTGGGCCGGCGGCTACACCTTC
CSASQDSWAGGYTF
>TRBJ2-1|many|NA|TRBV2|14
TGTGCCAGCAAGGTCCGAACGGCAAACAATGAGCAGTTCTTC
CASKVRTANNEQFF
>TRBJ2-1|many|TRBD2|TRBV2|17
TGTGCCAGCAGTGCCATCCCGGCGGGGGGCTTTTACAATGAGCAGTTCTTC
CASSAIPAGGFYNEQFF
>TRBJ2-1|few|TRBD1|TRBV7-2|16
TGTGCCAGCAGCTTAGGGGACAGGTACTCCTACAATGAGCAGTTCTTC
CASSLGDRYSYNEQFF
>TRBJ1-2|many|TRBD1|TRBV2|14
TGTGCCAGCAGTGCGGGGCGACAGGGATATGGCTACACCTTC
CASSAGRQGYGYTF
>TRBJ2-3|few|NA|TRBV18|16
TGTGCCAGCTCACCGAGGGATTTTACCCCCACAGATACGCAGTATTTT
CASSPRDFTPTDTQYF
>TRBJ1-5|many|NA|TRBV2|15
TGTGCCAGCAGTGAGGGGCCCAGTGGCAATCAGCCCCAGCATTTT
CASSEGPSGNQPQHF
>TRBJ1-5|NA|TRBD1|TRBV29-1|14
TGCAGCGTGCGGGACAGGGGGGAGAGTCAGCCCCAGCATTTT
CSVRDRGESQPQHF
>TRBJ1-2|many|NA|TRBV3-1|13
TGTGCCAGCAGCCCGGGCCTAAACTATGGCTACACCTTC
CASSPGLNYGYTF
>TRBJ2-7|NA|NA|TRBV3-1|13
TGTGCCAGCAGCCGCAGGGACACCTACGAGCAGTACTTC
CASSRRDTYEQYF
>TRBJ2-7|many|NA|TRBV7-6|13
TGTGCCAGCAGCTTATGGGGGCCCTACGAGCAGTACTTC
CASSLWGPYEQYF
>TRBJ2-1|few|NA|TRBV10-2|14
TGCGCCAGCAGAGCGGGTGTAGCCTACAATGAGCAGTTCTTC
CASRAGVAYNEQFF
>TRBJ2-7|many|TRBD1|TRBV5-5|16
TGTGCCAGCAGCTCACGGACAGGGGACCTCTCCTACGAGCAGTACTTC
CASSSRTGDLSYEQYF
>TRBJ2-7|few|NA|TRBV24-1|19
TGTGCCACCAGTGATTTTGCCGTCGACAGCCTGTCGAGCTCCTACGAGCAGTACTTC
CATSDFAVDSLSSSYEQYF
>TRBJ1-1|many|NA|TRBV20-1|16
TGCAGTGCTAGAAATGTGGCCGCGGCAGGTGGGACTGAAGCTTTCTTT
CSARNVAAAGGTEAFF
>TRBJ2-1|many|NA|TRBV2|13
TGTGCCAGGGAGACCAGCTCCTACAATGAGCAGTTCTTC
CARETSSYNEQFF
>TRBJ2-7|many|NA|TRBV7-8|13
TGTGCCAGCAGCCAAGGGTTCTCCTACGAGCAGTACTTC
CASSQGFSYEQYF
>TRBJ2-7|many|NA|TRBV28|14
TGTGCCAGCAGTCCGTTAGGGGCTTCCTACGAGCAGTACTTC
CASSPLGASYEQYF
>TRBJ2-1|many|NA|TRBV7-9|13
TGTGCCAGCAATCCGTGGGACGGGAATGAGCAGTTCTTC
CASNPWDGNEQFF
>TRBJ2-1|few|TRBD1|TRBV20-1|14
TGCAGTGCCACCGGGACAGGGGCCTACAATGAGCAGTTCTTC
CSATGTGAYNEQFF
>TRBJ2-3|NA|NA|TRBV14|13
TGTGCCAGCAGCGCTCCGGGGGCAGATACGCAGTATTTT
CASSAPGADTQYF
>TRBJ2-7|many|NA|TRBV7-9|16
TGTGCCAGCAGCTTAGCGAGGAACGGTTATTCCTACGAGCAGTACTTC
CASSLARNGYSYEQYF
>TRBJ1-4|many|NA|TRBV18|16
TGTGCCAGCTCACCCAGCGGTGCCCAGCCTAATGAAAAACTGTTTTTT
CASSPSGAQPNEKLFF
>TRBJ2-2|NA|NA|TRBV10-3|19
TGTGCCATCAGTGAGTCGACTACAAAGGTACTAGGGAGAACCGGGGAGCTGTTTTTT
CAISESTTKVLGRTGELFF
>TRBJ2-2|NA|TRBD1|TRBV10-2|15
TGCGCCAGCTCCTGGACAGGGGGGACCACCGGGGAGCTGTTTTTT
CASSWTGGTTGELFF
>TRBJ1-1|many|NA|TRBV12-3/TRBV12-4|11
TGTGCCAGCAGTTTGGTAGATGAAGCTTTCTTT
CASSLVDEAFF
>TRBJ2-5|many|NA|TRBV6-1|13
TGTGCCAGCAGTGAAGCAGAGCAAGAGACCCAGTACTTC
CASSEAEQETQYF
>TRBJ2-5|few|TRBD2|TRBV30|13
TGTGCCTGGAGTGATAGGCGGGGGAAGACCCAGTACTTC
CAWSDRRGKTQYF
>TRBJ2-7|many|NA|TRBV28|14
TGTGCCAGCAGTTTCCCCGGGACTGCGGGCGAGCAGTACTTC
CASSFPGTAGEQYF
>TRBJ1-6|few|TRBD1|TRBV20-1|15
TGCAGTGCTAGAGGTACAGGGGGCAGCAATTCACCCCTCCACTTT
CSARGTGGSNSPLHF
>TRBJ1-2|few|NA|TRBV28|13
TGTGCCAGCAGTTTAACAGATGGGAGGAGCTACACCTTC
CASSLTDGRSYTF
>TRBJ1-6|few|NA|TRBV4-1|15
TGCGCCAGCAACCCAACAGGGAGCCTGGATTCACCCCTCCACTTT
CASNPTGSLDSPLHF
>TRBJ2-4|few|NA|TRBV3-1|14
TGTGCCAGCAGCCAAGCTGGATTTAAAAACATTCAGTACTTC
CASSQAGFKNIQYF
>TRBJ2-3|many|NA|TRBV6-1|17
TGTGCCAGCAGCCGCATCTACAGGACGGGGGGCACAGATACGCAGTATTTT
CASSRIYRTGGTDTQYF
>TRBJ2-7|NA|NA|TRBV5-5|15
TGTGCCAGCAGCTTGTCGGCCTTCTCGGGCTACGAGCAGTACTTC
CASSLSAFSGYEQYF
>TRBJ1-5|many|NA|TRBV2|13
TGTGCCAGCAGGGTGATGGGGAATCAGCCCCAGCATTTT
CASRVMGNQPQHF
>TRBJ2-3|few|TRBD2|TRBV10-3|14
TGTGCCATCAGTGAGGGGGGGGGGAGAGATACGCAGTATTTT
CAISEGGGRDTQYF
>TRBJ2-6|NA|NA|TRBV29-1|15
TGCAGCGTTGGAATCAGGGGCTCGGGGGCCAACGTCCTGACTTTC
CSVGIRGSGANVLTF
>TRBJ1-4|NA|NA|TRBV28|12
TGTGCCAACAGTAGGAGTAGTGAAAAACTGTTTTTT
CANSRSSEKLFF
>TRBJ2-1|once|TRBD2|TRBV27|17
TGTGCCAGCAGTTTTACCTCGGGAGGATGGGGGAGGAATGAGCAGTTCTTC
CASSFTSGGWGRNEQFF
>TRBJ1-1|NA|TRBD1|TRBV6-1|13
TGTGCCAGCAGGACAGGGGGCGACACTGAAGCTTTCTTT
CASRTGGDTEAFF
>TRBJ2-1|few|NA|TRBV6-2/TRBV6-3|15
TGTGCCAGCAGTTACTCCATGTTTGCTTTGGATGAGCAGTTCTTC
CASSYSMFALDEQFF
>TRBJ2-6|many|NA|TRBV6-2/TRBV6-3|18
TGTGCCAGCAGTTACCCCCCCCGCGGTGGGGCTGGGGCCAACGTCCTGACTTTC
CASSYPPRGGAGANVLTF
>TRBJ1-2|few|TRBD1|TRBV29-1|12
TGCAGCGGAAGGGGACAGGGGGGTGGCTACACCTTC
CSGRGQGGGYTF
>TRBJ2-5|once|TRBD2|TRBV6-1|18
TGTGCCAGCAGCACCACAAGATTTAGCGGGAGTGCTAAAGGGACCCAGTACTTC
CASSTTRFSGSAKGTQYF
>TRBJ2-1|many|TRBD1|TRBV15|17
TGTGCCACCAGCAGAGAACCCTGGAGGACAGGGGGCAATGAGCAGTTCTTC
CATSREPWRTGGNEQFF
>TRBJ2-1|many|NA|TRBV7-3|13
TGTGCCAGCAGCCCTAGCACGGGGAATGAGCAGTTCTTC
CASSPSTGNEQFF
>TRBJ1-2|NA|TRBD1|TRBV5-1|13
TGCGCCAGCAAGGTCGGGACAGAATATGGCTACACCTTC
CASKVGTEYGYTF
>TRBJ1-1|few|NA|TRBV6-5|11
TGTGCCAGCAGTTGGAGAGGTGAAGCTTTCTTT
CASSWRGEAFF
>TRBJ1-1|many|NA|TRBV12-3/TRBV12-4|16
TGTGCCAGCAGTTTTAGCCTCTCAATCATGAACACTGAAGCTTTCTTT
CASSFSLSIMNTEAFF
>TRBJ2-5|NA|TRBD2|TRBV15|15
TGTGCCACCAGCAGGGATGGGGGGGTCCAAGAGACCCAGTACTTC
CATSRDGGVQETQYF